This section outlines one T cell receptor beta chain sequence together with its context. This CDR3 spans 15 amino acids. V dropped 5 bases and J dropped 4 bases, with 15 bases sitting between them. Germline lookup yields CDR1 KGHDR and CDR2 SFDVKD. This entry is derived from a study of blood T cell repertoires in COVID-19. About the research overall: Acute and convalescent COVID-19 specimens originated in the United States, Italy and Spain. In each case, the material was cDNA or gDNA derived from T cells, B-cell-depleted T cells, or PBMCs.

The data were produced by immunoSEQ multiplex PCR, yet TCRdb's version contains in-frame clones alone and is incomplete. The data show some 300,000 clones, about nine tenths seen once. Sequencing used peripheral blood. This receptor was obtained from a woman in her twenties or thirties who had recovered from COVID-19. The V call is TRBV24-1, the J call TRBJ2-3; maybe TRBD2 (5 bases). CDR3 protein: CATSALTGVADTQYF. CDR3 sequence (DNA): TGTGCCACCAGTGCTCTGACCGGGGTGGCAGATACGCAGTATTTT.